A selection of T cell receptor beta chains follows, all from one sample in a study of beta chain features in type 1 diabetes. The data were produced by immunoSEQ multiplex PCR, yet TCRdb's version contains in-frame clones alone and is incomplete. This table holds about 160,000 clones, approximately 8.4% found once. What was sequenced was central memory CD4+ T cells from blood. These TCRs come from a woman under 30 in good health. The CDR3 runs from the conserved cysteine through the conserved F or W. The D gene is left open where the match is weak. Some rows mark clone size as missing; the rest say once, few, many or name a class of expanded clone.

v_call	cdr3_length	j_call	d_call	clone_size	cdr3_nt	cdr3_aa
TRBV11-2	16	TRBJ2-1	TRBD2	-	TGTGCCAGCAGTCCCATACCGGGACTAGACTACAATGAGCAGTTCTTC	CASSPIPGLDYNEQFF
TRBV4-2	20	TRBJ2-3	TRBD2	few	TGTGCCAGCAGCCAAGAGGTCGCTAGCGGGGGGGCCTTAGGTCAAGATACGCAGTATTTT	CASSQEVASGGALGQDTQYF
TRBV6-1	14	TRBJ2-1	TRBD2	-	TGTGCCAGCAGCCTCAGCGGGGCCTACAATGAGCAGTTCTTC	CASSLSGAYNEQFF
TRBV5-4	13	TRBJ1-2	-	-	TGTGCCAGCACCCGTATCTCTAACTATGGCTACACCTTC	CASTRISNYGYTF
TRBV7-2	12	TRBJ2-1	-	-	TGTGCCAGCAGCTTACTCAGGGCCGAGCAGTTCTTC	CASSLLRAEQFF
TRBV6-6	13	TRBJ2-1	-	many	TGTGCCAGCGAAGTCCGAGGGTACAATGAGCAGTTCTTC	CASEVRGYNEQFF
TRBV2	14	TRBJ2-7	-	-	TGTGCCAGCAGTGAGGAGGGTTCCTTAGGCGAGCAGTACTTC	CASSEEGSLGEQYF
TRBV7-2	16	TRBJ2-3	TRBD2	-	TGTGCCAGCAGCTTAGTACTAGCGGGGGCGGGGGATACGCAGTATTTT	CASSLVLAGAGDTQYF
TRBV5-1	14	TRBJ1-6	-	-	TGCGCCAGCAGCCAAGCCAGGGGTGGGTCACCCCTCCACTTT	CASSQARGGSPLHF
TRBV29-1	13	TRBJ2-4	-	-	TGCAGCGTTGGGGGGGTAGCCAAAAACATTCAGTACTTC	CSVGGVAKNIQYF
TRBV2	13	TRBJ2-7	TRBD1	-	TGTGCCAGCAGACGGACAGGGGGGGACGAGCAGTACTTC	CASRRTGGDEQYF
TRBV6-6	12	TRBJ2-3	-	-	TGTGCCAGCAGTCTAGCCCTAGACGCGCAGTATTTT	CASSLALDAQYF
TRBV5-5	13	TRBJ1-2	-	few	TGTGCCAGCAGCTTGTCGGCAGGATATGGCTACACCTTC	CASSLSAGYGYTF
TRBV5-6	15	TRBJ1-2	-	-	TGTGCCAGCAGCCCCACCCCAGGGGCCCTTAATGGCTACACCTTC	CASSPTPGALNGYTF
TRBV9	13	TRBJ1-2	TRBD1	once	TGTGCCAGCAACAGACAGGGTCAAAATGGCTACACCTTC	CASNRQGQNGYTF
TRBV30	13	TRBJ1-5	-	few	TGTGCCTGCGCCGTTGGCAGCAATCAGCCCCAGCATTTT	CACAVGSNQPQHF
TRBV5-4	15	TRBJ2-5	-	-	TGTGCCAGCAGCTTGGAGGAGGGCCGGAGGGAGACCCAGTACTTC	CASSLEEGRRETQYF
TRBV5-6	14	TRBJ1-6	-	-	TGTGCCAGCAGCTTGTTCGGACTTTCGTCACCCCTCCACTTT	CASSLFGLSSPLHF
TRBV6-5	15	TRBJ2-7	TRBD2	-	TGTGCCAGCAGCGGACTAGCGGGGGGGCCTGGCGAGCAGTACTTC	CASSGLAGGPGEQYF
TRBV11-2	17	TRBJ2-7	-	few	TGTGCCAGCAGACCGTTGGGACAACCGAGGAGTGCCTACGAGCAGTACTTC	CASRPLGQPRSAYEQYF
TRBV5-1	14	TRBJ1-1	TRBD1	-	TGCGCCAGCAGCCTAGACAGGGCGTATACTGAAGCTTTCTTT	CASSLDRAYTEAFF
TRBV19	15	TRBJ2-2	TRBD1	-	TGTGCCAGTAGGACCCCGGGACAGGGTTCCGGGGAGCTGTTTTTT	CASRTPGQGSGELFF
TRBV10-2	13	TRBJ2-7	-	few	TGCGCCAGCAGTGAAGCGCGGGAAGGGGAGCAGTACTTC	CASSEAREGEQYF
TRBV30	12	TRBJ2-1	TRBD2	few	TGTGCCTGCCGGGACCCGGGAGGGTATCAGTTCTTC	CACRDPGGYQFF
TRBV30	16	TRBJ2-3	TRBD2	-	TGTGCCTGGAGGGGACTAGCGGGGGGGCGTGAAGATACGCAGTATTTT	CAWRGLAGGREDTQYF
TRBV5-1	14	TRBJ2-3	TRBD1	-	TGCGCCAGTACGACAGGGGCCATCACAGATACGCAGTATTTT	CASTTGAITDTQYF
TRBV5-5	13	TRBJ1-2	-	few	TGTGCCAGCAGCTTGCACACAGACGACGGCTACACCTTC	CASSLHTDDGYTF
TRBV30	11	TRBJ2-1	-	few	TGTGCCTGGGGCAGGGGCCATGAGCAGTTCTTC	CAWGRGHEQFF
TRBV7-2	15	TRBJ2-1	TRBD2	once	TGTGCCAGCAGCTTAAGCGGGGCCTCCTACAATGAGCAGTTCTTC	CASSLSGASYNEQFF
TRBV7-6	15	TRBJ2-7	TRBD2	few	TGTGCCAGCAGCCTGCTAGCGGGGGGCAGCGACGAGCAGTACTTC	CASSLLAGGSDEQYF
TRBV4-3	16	TRBJ2-5	TRBD2	-	TGCGCCAGCAGCCAAGATTTGGCTAGCGGCCAAGAGACCCAGTACTTC	CASSQDLASGQETQYF
TRBV9	14	TRBJ2-2	-	-	TGTGCCAGCAGCGTAGGGCTAGTCGGCGGGGAGCTGTTTTTT	CASSVGLVGGELFF
TRBV7-9	14	TRBJ2-7	TRBD1	few	TGTGCCAGCAGCTCACAGGGGCTTAACTACGAGCAGTACTTC	CASSSQGLNYEQYF
TRBV11-2	13	TRBJ2-5	-	-	TGTGCCAGCAGCCGGGACTCCCAAGAGACCCAGTACTTC	CASSRDSQETQYF
TRBV4-1	18	TRBJ2-6	-	few	TGCGCCAGCAGCCAAGATATAGCCCGGGGCTCTGGGGCCAACGTCCTGACTTTC	CASSQDIARGSGANVLTF
TRBV19	14	TRBJ2-1	-	-	TGTGCCAGTATTGCGGATAGCTCCTACAATGAGCAGTTCTTC	CASIADSSYNEQFF
TRBV2	15	TRBJ1-2	-	few	TGTGCCAGCCGAACACTAGGGGCCGACAGGAATGGCTACACCTTC	CASRTLGADRNGYTF